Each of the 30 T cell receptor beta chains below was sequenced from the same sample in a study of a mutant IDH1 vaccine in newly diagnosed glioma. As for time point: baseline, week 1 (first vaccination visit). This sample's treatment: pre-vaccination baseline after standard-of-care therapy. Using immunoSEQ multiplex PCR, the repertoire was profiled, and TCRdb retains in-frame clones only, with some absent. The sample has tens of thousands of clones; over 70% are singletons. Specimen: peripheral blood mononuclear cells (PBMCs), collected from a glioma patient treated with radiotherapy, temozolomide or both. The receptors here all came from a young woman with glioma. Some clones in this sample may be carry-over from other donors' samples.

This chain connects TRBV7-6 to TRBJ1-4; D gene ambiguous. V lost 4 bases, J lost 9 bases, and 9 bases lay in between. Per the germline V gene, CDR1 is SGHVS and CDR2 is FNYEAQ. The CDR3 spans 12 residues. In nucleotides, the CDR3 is TGTGCCAGCAGCTCCTACGGGCAAAAACTGTTTTTT. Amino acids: CASSSYGQKLFF.

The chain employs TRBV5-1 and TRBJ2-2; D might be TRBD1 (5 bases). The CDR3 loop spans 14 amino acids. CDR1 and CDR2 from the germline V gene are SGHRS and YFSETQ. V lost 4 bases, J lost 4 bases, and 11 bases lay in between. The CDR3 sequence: CASSQDSSTGELFF. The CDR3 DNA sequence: TGCGCCAGCAGCCAAGACAGTTCCACCGGGGAGCTGTTTTTT.

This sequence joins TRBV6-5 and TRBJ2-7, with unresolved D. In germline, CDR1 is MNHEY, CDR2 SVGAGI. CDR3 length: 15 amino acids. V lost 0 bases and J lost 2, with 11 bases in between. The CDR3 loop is CASSYSVAFTYEQYF. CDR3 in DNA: TGTGCCAGCAGTTACTCGGTCGCCTTCACCTACGAGCAGTACTTC.

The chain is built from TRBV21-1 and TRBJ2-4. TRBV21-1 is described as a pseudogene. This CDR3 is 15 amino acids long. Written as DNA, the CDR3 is TGTGCCAGCAGCCCCCTCATTGTAGCCAAAAACATTCAGTACTTC. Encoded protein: CASSPLIVAKNIQYF.

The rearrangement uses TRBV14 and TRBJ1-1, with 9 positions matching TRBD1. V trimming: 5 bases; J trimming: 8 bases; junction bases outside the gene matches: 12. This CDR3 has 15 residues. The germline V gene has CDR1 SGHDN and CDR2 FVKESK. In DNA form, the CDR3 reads TGTGCCAGCAGCAACCGGGACAGGGTGAGAGGAGAAGCTTTCTTT. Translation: CASSNRDRVRGEAFF.

CDR3 amino acids: CASSGTGAIGNTIYF. For the CDR3, the DNA is TGTGCCAGCAGCGGGACAGGGGCTATCGGAAACACCATATATTTT. This chain connects TRBV9 to TRBJ1-3, with TRBD1 matching 9 bases. V lost 3 bases and J lost 4; bases outside the gene matches: 5. The CDR3 runs to 15 residues. Germline CDR1 is SGDLS and CDR2 is YYNGEE.

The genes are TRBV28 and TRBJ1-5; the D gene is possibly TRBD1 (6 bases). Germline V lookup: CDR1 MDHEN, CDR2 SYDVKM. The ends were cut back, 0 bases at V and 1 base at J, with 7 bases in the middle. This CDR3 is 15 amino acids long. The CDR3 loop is CASSLWGASNQPQHF. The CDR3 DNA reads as TGTGCCAGCAGTTTATGGGGGGCGAGCAATCAGCCCCAGCATTTT.

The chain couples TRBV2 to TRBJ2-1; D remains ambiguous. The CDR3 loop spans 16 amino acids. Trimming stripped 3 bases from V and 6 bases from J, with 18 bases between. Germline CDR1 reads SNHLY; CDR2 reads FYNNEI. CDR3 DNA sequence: TGTGCCAGCAGTGAGTTCAGGAATGTTGGCCGCAATGAGCAGTTCTTC. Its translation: CASSEFRNVGRNEQFF.

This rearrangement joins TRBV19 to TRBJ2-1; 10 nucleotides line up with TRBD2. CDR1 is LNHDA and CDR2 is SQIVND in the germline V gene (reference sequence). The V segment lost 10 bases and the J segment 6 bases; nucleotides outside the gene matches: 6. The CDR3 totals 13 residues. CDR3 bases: TGTGCCACGGGGACTAGCGCTGCCAATGAGCAGTTCTTC. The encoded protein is CATGTSAANEQFF.

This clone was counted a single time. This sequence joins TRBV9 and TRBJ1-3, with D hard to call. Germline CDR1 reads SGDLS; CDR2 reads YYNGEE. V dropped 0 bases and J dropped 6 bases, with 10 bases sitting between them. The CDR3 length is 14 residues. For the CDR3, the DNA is TGTGCCAGCAGCGTAGGAGTGGAGGCAAACACCATATATTTT. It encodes CASSVGVEANTIYF.

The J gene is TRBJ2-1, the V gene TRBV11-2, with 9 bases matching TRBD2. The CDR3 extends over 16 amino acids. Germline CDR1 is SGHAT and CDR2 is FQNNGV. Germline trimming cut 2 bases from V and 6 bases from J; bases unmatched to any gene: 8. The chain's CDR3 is CASSLQLAGSPNEQFF. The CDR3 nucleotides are TGTGCCAGCAGCTTACAACTAGCGGGTTCCCCCAATGAGCAGTTCTTC.

CDR3 sequence: CASSIRGYEQYF. For the CDR3, the DNA is TGTGCCAGTAGTATTCGAGGATACGAGCAGTACTTC. This rearrangement joins TRBV19 to TRBJ2-7; no definite D call. V lost 3 bases and J lost 4, with 7 bases in between. Germline V CDR1 and CDR2: LNHDA, SQIVND (reference sequence). This CDR3 has 12 residues.

CDR3 coding DNA: TGTGCCAGCAGTCCCCCCGGGGGCCTAGGCAATCAGCCCCAGCATTTT. Amino acid sequence: CASSPPGGLGNQPQHF. The rearrangement uses TRBV28 and TRBJ1-5, with D maybe TRBD1 (6 bases). With 5 bases removed from V and 2 bases from J, the gap between germline ends came to 16 bases. CDR3 size: 16 residues. Looked up from germline, CDR1 is MDHEN and CDR2 is SYDVKM.

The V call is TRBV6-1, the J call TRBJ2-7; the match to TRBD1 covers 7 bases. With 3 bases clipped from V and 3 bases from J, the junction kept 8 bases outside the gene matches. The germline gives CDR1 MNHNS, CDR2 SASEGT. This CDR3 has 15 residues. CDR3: CASSDRGGPGYEQYF. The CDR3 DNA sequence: TGTGCCAGCAGTGATAGAGGGGGCCCCGGCTACGAGCAGTACTTC.

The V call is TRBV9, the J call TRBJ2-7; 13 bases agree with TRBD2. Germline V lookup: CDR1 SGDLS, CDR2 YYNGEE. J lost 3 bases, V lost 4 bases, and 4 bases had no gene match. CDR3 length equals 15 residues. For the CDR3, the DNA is TGTGCCAGCAGCACCGGGACTAGCGGGAACTACGAGCAGTACTTC. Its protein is CASSTGTSGNYEQYF.

In nucleotides, the CDR3 is TGCAGTGCTAGAGTCTCTGGTGGGGCTTTCTTT. It translates to CSARVSGGAFF. V gene TRBV20-1 combines with J gene TRBJ1-1; D not certain. In germline, CDR1 is DFQATT, CDR2 SNEGSKA (reference sequence). The V gene lost 1 base and the J gene lost 11 bases, with 11 bases spanning the gap. This CDR3 spans 11 amino acids.

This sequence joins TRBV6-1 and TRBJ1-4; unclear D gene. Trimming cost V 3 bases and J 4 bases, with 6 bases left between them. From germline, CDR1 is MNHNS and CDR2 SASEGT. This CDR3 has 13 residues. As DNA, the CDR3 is TGTGCCAGCAGTGAGGACCATAATGAAAAACTGTTTTTT. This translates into CASSEDHNEKLFF.

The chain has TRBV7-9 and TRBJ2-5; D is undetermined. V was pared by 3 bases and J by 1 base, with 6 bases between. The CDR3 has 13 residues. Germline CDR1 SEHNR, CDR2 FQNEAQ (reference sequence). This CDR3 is CASSFSSQETQYF. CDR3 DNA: TGTGCCAGCAGCTTCTCCAGCCAAGAGACCCAGTACTTC.

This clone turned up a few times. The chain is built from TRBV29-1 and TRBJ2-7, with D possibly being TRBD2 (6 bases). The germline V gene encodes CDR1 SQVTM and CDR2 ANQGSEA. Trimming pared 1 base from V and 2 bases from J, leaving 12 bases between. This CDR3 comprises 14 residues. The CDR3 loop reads CSVEAPEGAYEQYF. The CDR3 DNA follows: TGCAGCGTTGAAGCCCCGGAGGGTGCCTACGAGCAGTACTTC.

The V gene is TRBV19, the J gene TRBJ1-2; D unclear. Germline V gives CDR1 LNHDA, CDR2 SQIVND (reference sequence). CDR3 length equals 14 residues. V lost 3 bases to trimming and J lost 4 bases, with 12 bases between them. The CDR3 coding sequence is TGTGCCAGTAGTATTTATCAGAACTCCTATGGCTACACCTTC. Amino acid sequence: CASSIYQNSYGYTF.

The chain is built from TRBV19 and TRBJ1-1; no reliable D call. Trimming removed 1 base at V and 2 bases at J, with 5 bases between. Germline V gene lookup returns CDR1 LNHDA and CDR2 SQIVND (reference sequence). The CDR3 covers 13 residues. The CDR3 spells CASSIALNTEAFF. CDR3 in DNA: TGTGCCAGTAGTATAGCCCTTAACACTGAAGCTTTCTTT.

The CDR3 DNA reads TGTGCCAGCAGTGACTATTACGAGCAGTACTTC. Protein: CASSDYYEQYF. The J gene is TRBJ2-7, the V gene TRBV25-1; no definite D call. Germline V gene data show CDR1 as MGHDK and CDR2 as SYGVNS. V lost 3 bases to trimming and J lost 4 bases, with 4 bases between them. This CDR3 contains 11 residues.

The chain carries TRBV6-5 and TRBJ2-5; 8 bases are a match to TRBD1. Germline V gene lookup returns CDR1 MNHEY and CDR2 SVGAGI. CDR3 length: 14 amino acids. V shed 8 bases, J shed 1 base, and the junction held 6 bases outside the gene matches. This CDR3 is CASSGTGLQETQYF. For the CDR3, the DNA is TGTGCCAGCTCCGGGACAGGCCTCCAAGAGACCCAGTACTTC.

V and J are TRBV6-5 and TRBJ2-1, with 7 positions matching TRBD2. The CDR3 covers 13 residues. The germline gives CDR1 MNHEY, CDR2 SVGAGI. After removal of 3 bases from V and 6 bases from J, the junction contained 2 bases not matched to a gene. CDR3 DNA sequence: TGTGCCAGCAGTTATGGGAGGGGCAATGAGCAGTTCTTC. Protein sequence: CASSYGRGNEQFF.

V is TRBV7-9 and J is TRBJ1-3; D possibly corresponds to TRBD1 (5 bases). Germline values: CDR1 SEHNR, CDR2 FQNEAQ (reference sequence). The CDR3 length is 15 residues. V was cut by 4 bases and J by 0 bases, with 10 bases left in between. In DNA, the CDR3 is TGTGCCAGCAGCTCCGACAGAGGCTCTGGAAACACCATATATTTT. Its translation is CASSSDRGSGNTIYF.

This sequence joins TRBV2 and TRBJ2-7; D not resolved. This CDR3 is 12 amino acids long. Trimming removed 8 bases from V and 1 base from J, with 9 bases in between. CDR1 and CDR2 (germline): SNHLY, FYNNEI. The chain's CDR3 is CASYYSSYEQYF. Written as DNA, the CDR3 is TGTGCCAGCTACTACTCGTCCTACGAGCAGTACTTC.

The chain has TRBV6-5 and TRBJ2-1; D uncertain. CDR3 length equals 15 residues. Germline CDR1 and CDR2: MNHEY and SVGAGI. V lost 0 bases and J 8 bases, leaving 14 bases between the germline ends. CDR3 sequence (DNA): TGTGCCAGCAGTTACTCCCTGATGCAGGCCGATGAGCAGTTCTTC. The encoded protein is CASSYSLMQADEQFF.

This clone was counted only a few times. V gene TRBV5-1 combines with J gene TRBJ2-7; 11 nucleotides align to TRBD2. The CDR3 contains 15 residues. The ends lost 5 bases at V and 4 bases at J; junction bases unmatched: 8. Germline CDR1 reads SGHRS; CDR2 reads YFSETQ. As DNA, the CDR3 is TGCGCCAGCAGTTACGGGCTAGCGGGGGGTTACGAGCAGTACTTC. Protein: CASSYGLAGGYEQYF.

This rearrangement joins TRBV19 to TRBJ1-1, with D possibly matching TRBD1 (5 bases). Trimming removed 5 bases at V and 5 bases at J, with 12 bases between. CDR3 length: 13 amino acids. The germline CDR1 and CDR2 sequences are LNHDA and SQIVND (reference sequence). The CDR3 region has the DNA TGTGCCAGTAGTTCCACAGGAGTTACTGAAGCTTTCTTT. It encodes CASSSTGVTEAFF. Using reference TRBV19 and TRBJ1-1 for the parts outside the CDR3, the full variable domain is DGGITQSPKYLFRKEGQNVTLSCEQNLNHDAMYWYRQDPGQGLRLIYYSQIVNDFQKGDIAEGYSVSREKKESFPLTVTSAQKNPTAFYLCASSSTGVTEAFFGQGTRLTVV.

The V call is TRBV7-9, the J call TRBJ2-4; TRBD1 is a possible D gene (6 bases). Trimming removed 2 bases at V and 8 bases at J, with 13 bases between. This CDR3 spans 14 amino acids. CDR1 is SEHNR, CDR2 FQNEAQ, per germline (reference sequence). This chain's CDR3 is CASSLWQGSYIQYF. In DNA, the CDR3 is TGTGCCAGCAGCTTATGGCAGGGGAGTTACATTCAGTACTTC. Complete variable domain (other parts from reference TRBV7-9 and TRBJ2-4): DTGVSQNPRHKITKRGQNVTFRCDPISEHNRLYWYRQTLGQGPEFLTYFQNEAQLEKSRLLSDRFSAERPKGSFSTLEIQRTEQGDSAMYLCASSLWQGSYIQYFGAGTRLSVL.